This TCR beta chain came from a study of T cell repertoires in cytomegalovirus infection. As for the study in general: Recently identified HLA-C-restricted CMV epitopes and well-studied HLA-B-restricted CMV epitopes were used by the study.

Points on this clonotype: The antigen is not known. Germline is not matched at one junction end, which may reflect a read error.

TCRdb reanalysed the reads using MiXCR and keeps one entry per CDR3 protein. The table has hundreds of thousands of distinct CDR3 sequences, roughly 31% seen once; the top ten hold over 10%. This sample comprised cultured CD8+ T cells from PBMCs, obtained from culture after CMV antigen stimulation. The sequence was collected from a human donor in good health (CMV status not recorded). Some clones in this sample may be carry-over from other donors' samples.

CDR3 sequence (DNA): TGTGCCAGCAGCTATCGACAGGGCTTTTATAGCAATCAGCTCCAGCATTTT. The encoded protein is CASSYRQGFYSNQLQHF. V usage is TRBV6-2 or TRBV6-3 and J usage is TRBJ1-5, with TRBD1 identical over 7 bases. The CDR3 spans 17 residues. Germline V gene data show CDR1 as MNHEY and CDR2 as SVGEGT.